These T cell receptor beta chains were read from a single sample in a study of OX40 agonist ivuxolimab in advanced cancers. Here immunoSEQ multiplex PCR was the method, and the copy in TCRdb shows in-frame clones only, minus some. The data show about 45,000 clones, 75% to 85% seen once. This specimen consisted of CD4+ or CD8+ T cells sorted from blood, obtained in a trial of the OX40 agonist ivuxolimab. The receptors come from an adult with an advanced solid tumor such as melanoma, head and neck, liver or kidney cancer. CDR3s include the opening cysteine and the closing phenylalanine or tryptophan. Fields, in order: CDR3 protein, V gene, J gene.

CASKGAARDTYEQYF	TRBV5-6	TRBJ2-7
CASSYSMKGGNQPQHF	TRBV6-5	TRBJ1-5
CASSLRAPTGNTEAFF	TRBV13	TRBJ1-1
CSVGPLGGQETQYF	TRBV29-1	TRBJ2-5
CASSPGDRVSYEQYF	TRBV18	TRBJ2-7
CASSRTGALAYEQYF	TRBV4-2	TRBJ2-7
CATLDRGLSYEQYF	TRBV6-5	TRBJ2-7
CASSPGQPNYGYTF	TRBV5-6	TRBJ1-2
CASSVAWDTSYEQYF	TRBV19	TRBJ2-7
CASSLGGQLSTYGYTF	TRBV11-1	TRBJ1-2
CASSVGQGAWEQYF	TRBV9	TRBJ2-7
CASSYGRRSYEQYF	TRBV6-6	TRBJ2-7
CASRLQGAIDTQYF	TRBV2	TRBJ2-3
CASSEWSGGGEQFF	TRBV10-1	TRBJ2-1
CASSPDRAYGYTF	TRBV5-6	TRBJ1-2
CASSIWGRYEQHF	TRBV19	TRBJ2-7
CASSIAGAYNEQFF	TRBV19	TRBJ2-1
CASRSSGSYGYTF	TRBV9	TRBJ1-2
CASSFDRYPNYEQYF	TRBV6-6	TRBJ2-7
CASSVSGQGLNYEQYF	TRBV6-1	TRBJ2-7
CASSPRLAGVTYSTDTQYF	TRBV7-9	TRBJ2-3
CASVPSIAGQQYF	TRBV12-5	TRBJ2-3
CASSLISGGTNEKLFF	TRBV7-2	TRBJ1-4
CASENRVSEAFF	TRBV25-1	TRBJ1-1
CASSFEGLMQPQHF	TRBV27	TRBJ1-5
CASSLGAGGPGEQYF	TRBV5-1	TRBJ2-7
CAWSSNYEQYF	TRBV30	TRBJ2-7
CASSEVGRQGRGAEAFF	TRBV2	TRBJ1-1
CSVRGWDSNQPQHF	TRBV29-1	TRBJ1-5